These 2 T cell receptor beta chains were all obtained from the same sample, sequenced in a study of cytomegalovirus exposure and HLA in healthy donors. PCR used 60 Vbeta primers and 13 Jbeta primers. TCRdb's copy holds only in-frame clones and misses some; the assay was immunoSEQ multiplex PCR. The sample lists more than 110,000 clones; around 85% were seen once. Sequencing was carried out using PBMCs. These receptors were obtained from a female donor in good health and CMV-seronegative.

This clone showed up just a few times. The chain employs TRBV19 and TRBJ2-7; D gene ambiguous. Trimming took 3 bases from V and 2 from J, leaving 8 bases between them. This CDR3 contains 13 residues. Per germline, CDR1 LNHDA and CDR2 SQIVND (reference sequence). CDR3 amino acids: CASSISGPYEQYF. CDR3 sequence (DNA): TGTGCCAGTAGTATCTCTGGGCCCTACGAGCAGTACTTC.

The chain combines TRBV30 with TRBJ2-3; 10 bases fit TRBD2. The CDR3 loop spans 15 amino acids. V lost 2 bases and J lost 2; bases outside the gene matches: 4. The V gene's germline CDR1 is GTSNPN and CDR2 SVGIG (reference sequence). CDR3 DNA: TGTGCCTGGAGTCCCCTAGCGGGAGCCACAGATACGCAGTATTTT. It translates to CAWSPLAGATDTQYF. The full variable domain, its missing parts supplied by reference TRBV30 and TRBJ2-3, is SQTIHQWPATLVQPVGSPLSLECTVEGTSNPNLYWYRQAAGRGLQLLFYSVGIGQISSEVPQNLSASRPQDRQFILSSKKLLLSDSGFYLCAWSPLAGATDTQYFGPGTRLTVL.